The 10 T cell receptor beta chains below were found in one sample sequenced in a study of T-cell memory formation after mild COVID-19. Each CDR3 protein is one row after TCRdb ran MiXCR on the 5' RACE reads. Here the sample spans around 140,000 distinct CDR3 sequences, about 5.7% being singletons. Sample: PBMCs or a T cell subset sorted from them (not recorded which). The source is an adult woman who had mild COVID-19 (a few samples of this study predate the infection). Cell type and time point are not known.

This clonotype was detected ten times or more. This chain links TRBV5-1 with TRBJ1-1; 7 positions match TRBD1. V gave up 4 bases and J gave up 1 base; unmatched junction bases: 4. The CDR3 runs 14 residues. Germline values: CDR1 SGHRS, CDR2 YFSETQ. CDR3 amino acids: CASSRRTGNTEAFF. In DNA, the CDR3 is TGCGCCAGCAGCAGAAGGACAGGGAACACTGAAGCTTTCTTT. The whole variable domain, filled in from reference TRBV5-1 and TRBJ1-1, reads KAGVTQTPRYLIKTRGQQVTLSCSPISGHRSVSWYQQTPGQGLQFLFEYFSETQRNKGNFPGRFSGRQFSNSRSEMNVSTLELGDSALYLCASSRRTGNTEAFFGQGTRLTVV.

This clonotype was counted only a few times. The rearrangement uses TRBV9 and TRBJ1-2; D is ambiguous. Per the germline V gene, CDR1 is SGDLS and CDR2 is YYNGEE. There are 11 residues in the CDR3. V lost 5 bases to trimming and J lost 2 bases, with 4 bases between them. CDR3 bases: TGTGCCAGCAGGGGAAACTATGGCTACACCTTC. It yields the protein CASRGNYGYTF.

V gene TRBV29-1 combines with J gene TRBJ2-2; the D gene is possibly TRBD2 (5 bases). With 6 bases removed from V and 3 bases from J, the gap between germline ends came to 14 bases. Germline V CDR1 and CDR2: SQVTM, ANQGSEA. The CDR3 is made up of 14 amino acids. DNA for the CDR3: TGCAGCGTGGAGGCAGGATCCCACACCGGGGAGCTGTTTTTT. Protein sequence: CSVEAGSHTGELFF.

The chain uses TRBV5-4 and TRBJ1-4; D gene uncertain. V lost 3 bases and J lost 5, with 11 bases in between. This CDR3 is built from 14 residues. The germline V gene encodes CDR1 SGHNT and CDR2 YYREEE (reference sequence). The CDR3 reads CASSYLDGNEKLFF. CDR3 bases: TGTGCCAGCAGCTATTTAGACGGAAATGAAAAACTGTTTTTT.

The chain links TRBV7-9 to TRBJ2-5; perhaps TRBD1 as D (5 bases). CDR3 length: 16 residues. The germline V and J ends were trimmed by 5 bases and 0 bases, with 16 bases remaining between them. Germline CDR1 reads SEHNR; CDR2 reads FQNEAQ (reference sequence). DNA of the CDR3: TGTGCCAGCAGCCTATGGCCAGGGTTGTACCAAGAGACCCAGTACTTC. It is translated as CASSLWPGLYQETQYF.

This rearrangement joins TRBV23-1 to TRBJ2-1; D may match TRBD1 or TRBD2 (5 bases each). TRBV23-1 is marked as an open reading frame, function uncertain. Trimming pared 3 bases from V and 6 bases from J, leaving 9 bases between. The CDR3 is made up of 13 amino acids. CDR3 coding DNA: TGCGCCAGCAGTCATTGGGACCTCAATGAGCAGTTCTTC. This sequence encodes CASSHWDLNEQFF.

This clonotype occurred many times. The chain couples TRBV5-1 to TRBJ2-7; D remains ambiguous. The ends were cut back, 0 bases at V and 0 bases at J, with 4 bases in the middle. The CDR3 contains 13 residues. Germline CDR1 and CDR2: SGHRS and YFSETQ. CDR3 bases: TGCGCCAGCAGCTTGGTTAGCTCCTACGAGCAGTACTTC. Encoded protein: CASSLVSSYEQYF.

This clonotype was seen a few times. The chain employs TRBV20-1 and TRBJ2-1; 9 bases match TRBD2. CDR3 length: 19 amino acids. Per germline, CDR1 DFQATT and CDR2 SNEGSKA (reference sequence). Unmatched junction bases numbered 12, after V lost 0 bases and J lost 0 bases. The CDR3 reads CSARDPLRGGAYSYNEQFF. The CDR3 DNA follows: TGCAGTGCTAGAGACCCCCTCCGCGGGGGGGCCTACTCCTACAATGAGCAGTTCTTC.

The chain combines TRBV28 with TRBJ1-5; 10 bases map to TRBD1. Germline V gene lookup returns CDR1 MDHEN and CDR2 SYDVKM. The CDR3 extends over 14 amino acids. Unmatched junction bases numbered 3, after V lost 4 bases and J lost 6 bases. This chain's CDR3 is CASSSGQGFQPQHF. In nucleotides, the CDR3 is TGTGCCAGCAGTTCGGGACAGGGGTTTCAGCCCCAGCATTTT.

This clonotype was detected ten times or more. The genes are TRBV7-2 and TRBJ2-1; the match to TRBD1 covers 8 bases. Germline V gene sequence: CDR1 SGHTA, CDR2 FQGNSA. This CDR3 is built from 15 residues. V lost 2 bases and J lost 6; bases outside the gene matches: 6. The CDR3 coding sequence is TGTGCCAGCAGCTTACAGGGGGCGCAGGGCAATGAGCAGTTCTTC. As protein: CASSLQGAQGNEQFF.